This T cell receptor beta chain was identified in a study of shared clonotypes between healthy human individuals. This clone has only one observation. Other DNA sequences in this sample translate to the same CDR3. Per the germline V gene, CDR1 is KGHSH and CDR2 is LQKENI. Deletions cut 2 bases from V and 6 bases from J, with 5 bases between. CDR3 size: 12 residues. CCR7-negative CD45RA+ TemRA cells were combined with CD45RO+ cells to form CD8 memory. Sorted subsets were amplified in replicate PCRs using about 200 ng DNA, approximately 30,000 T cell genomes. Only in-frame clones appear in the TCRdb table, and some are missing; sequencing was by immunoSEQ multiplex PCR. This sample carries some 690,000 clones, 90% of them seen once, and the ten largest clones take 30% to 40%.

Material: memory CD8+ T cells from PBMCs. Subset meaning: CD45RO+ cells pooled with CCR7-negative TemRA cells. The rearrangement links TRBV18 to TRBJ2-1; D assignment may be TRBD1 or TRBD2 (5 bases each). This TCR derives from a man between 18 and 29 years old in good health. Some clones in this sample may be carry-over from other donors' samples. DNA for the CDR3: TGTGCCAGCTCACCAGGGGGCAATGAGCAGTTCTTC. It is translated as CASSPGGNEQFF.